The rows below give T cell receptor beta chains drawn from one sample of a study of blood T cell repertoires in COVID-19. Sequenced by immunoSEQ multiplex PCR; TCRdb stores in-frame clones only, minus some. The table includes under 250,000 clones, approximately 83% detected once. Sequenced input: PBMCs or T cells enriched from blood (not recorded which). The receptors originated from an older woman who had recovered from COVID-19. Both conserved end residues are part of each CDR3.

v_gene: TRBV6-1
j_gene: TRBJ2-5
len: 13
CDR3aa: CASSEGAEETQYF

v_gene: TRBV11-2
j_gene: TRBJ2-3
len: 12
CDR3aa: CASSPEGGTQYF

v_gene: TRBV25-1
j_gene: TRBJ1-4
len: 17
CDR3aa: CASSEFVRTGTGEKLFF

v_gene: TRBV7-9
j_gene: TRBJ2-1
len: 16
CDR3aa: CASSSYRGLSYNEQFF

v_gene: TRBV4-3
j_gene: TRBJ1-2
len: 16
CDR3aa: CASSQAEGRVLYGYTF

v_gene: TRBV6-5
j_gene: TRBJ2-3
len: 15
CDR3aa: CASNPSGSGTDTQYF

v_gene: TRBV5-1
j_gene: TRBJ2-3
len: 15
CDR3aa: CASSFQVGSGNTQYF

v_gene: TRBV20-1
j_gene: TRBJ2-5
len: 14
CDR3aa: CSASTGGQQETQYF

v_gene: TRBV27
j_gene: TRBJ2-5
len: 15
CDR3aa: CASSRNQGVKETQYF

v_gene: TRBV6-2/TRBV6-3
j_gene: TRBJ1-2
len: 15
CDR3aa: CASSYRLVGVDGYTF

v_gene: TRBV7-3
j_gene: TRBJ2-3
len: 15
CDR3aa: CASSLTGLWGDTQYF

v_gene: TRBV7-9
j_gene: TRBJ2-5
len: 14
CDR3aa: CASSLAGAQETQYF

v_gene: TRBV6-6
j_gene: TRBJ1-5
len: 14
CDR3aa: CASSDIFHNQPQHF

v_gene: TRBV6-5
j_gene: TRBJ1-4
len: 16
CDR3aa: CASSYSTGQGVGKLFF

v_gene: TRBV7-3
j_gene: TRBJ2-1
len: 14
CDR3aa: CASSPWLGHNEQFF

v_gene: TRBV30
j_gene: TRBJ2-2
len: 14
CDR3aa: CAGGGLARSGELFF

v_gene: TRBV7-2
j_gene: TRBJ2-5
len: 14
CDR3aa: CASTTSGGAETQYF

v_gene: TRBV24-1
j_gene: TRBJ1-2
len: 14
CDR3aa: CATSDNRGVYGYTF

v_gene: TRBV6-2/TRBV6-3
j_gene: TRBJ1-2
len: 13
CDR3aa: CASSIGGNYGYTF

v_gene: TRBV2
j_gene: TRBJ2-3
len: 15
CDR3aa: CASSTGTSVTDTQYF

v_gene: TRBV11-3
j_gene: TRBJ2-1
len: 15
CDR3aa: CASSSLAGGVNEQFF

v_gene: TRBV25-1
j_gene: TRBJ1-1
len: 17
CDR3aa: CASSTRAADPFDTEAFF

v_gene: TRBV5-1
j_gene: TRBJ2-7
len: 16
CDR3aa: CASNLRGNGGNAEQYF

v_gene: TRBV7-2
j_gene: TRBJ2-5
len: 15
CDR3aa: CASSLALRGLETQYF

v_gene: TRBV6-5
j_gene: TRBJ1-2
len: 15
CDR3aa: CASSYSRTGNYGYTF

v_gene: TRBV25-1
j_gene: TRBJ2-7
len: 11
CDR3aa: CATSAGYEQYF

v_gene: TRBV11-2
j_gene: TRBJ2-3
len: 16
CDR3aa: CASSSRDREYTDTQYF